This T cell receptor (beta chain) was captured by sequencing in a study of blood T cell repertoires in COVID-19. Turning to the study itself: T cells, B-cell-depleted T cells, or PBMCs provided the cDNA or gDNA that served as material.

Repertoires were generated with immunoSEQ multiplex PCR, while TCRdb's copy carries only in-frame clones and drops some. The data contain roughly 150,000 clones, 80% to 90% of them singletons. V lost 3 bases to trimming and J lost 2 bases, with 7 bases between them. This CDR3 spans 13 amino acids. Germline loops: CDR1 SQVTM, CDR2 ANQGSEA. The clonotype comes from a woman aged 70-85 years who had recovered from COVID-19. The sequencing input was peripheral blood. The rearrangement links TRBV29-1 to TRBJ1-4; D remains unclear. The CDR3 DNA follows: TGCAGCGTTGAGTCGGGGACTAATGAAAAACTGTTTTTT. It codes for CSVESGTNEKLFF. Based on the CDR3 plus reference TRBV29-1 and TRBJ1-4, the full variable domain is SAVISQKPSRDICQRGTSLTIQCQVDSQVTMMFWYRQQPGQSLTLIATANQGSEATYESGFVIDKFPISRPNLTFSTLTVSNMSPEDSSIYLCSVESGTNEKLFFGSGTQLSVL.